Below, 27 T cell receptor beta chains from the same sample are listed, as sequenced in a study of human T cells and chemical hapten exposure. Time point meaning: pre-sensitization, week 0. Documented treatment: therapeutic diphenylcyclopropenone sensitization with weekly scalp DPC. In TCRdb, the RACE reads were re-called with MiXCR into one record per CDR3 protein. The sample includes under 400,000 distinct CDR3 sequences, approximately 5.1% seen only once; the top ten take approximately 2.8%. The material was whole blood, obtained in connection with sensitization to the hapten diphenylcyclopropenone (DPC). Source of these receptors: a woman in her forties or fifties with alopecia areata. Some clones in this sample may be carry-over from other donors' samples.

This chain links TRBV28 with TRBJ1-2; D is perhaps TRBD1 (5 bases). This CDR3 contains 13 residues. Trimming removed 2 bases from V and 8 bases from J, with 12 bases in between. Germline assignment: CDR1 MDHEN and CDR2 SYDVKM. The CDR3 sequence: CASSLQGVRGYTF. In DNA, the CDR3 is TGTGCCAGCAGTTTACAGGGCGTTCGAGGCTACACCTTC.

J is TRBJ2-7 and V is TRBV5-5, with D perhaps matching TRBD1 or TRBD2 (6 bases each). With 1 base removed from V and 10 bases from J, the gap between germline ends came to 21 bases. This CDR3 is 15 amino acids long. The germline V gene has CDR1 SGHKS and CDR2 YYEKEE (reference sequence). The CDR3: CASSLYPGAQWGQYF. The DNA of the CDR3 is TGTGCCAGCAGCTTGTACCCGGGGGCCCAATGGGGACAGTACTTC.

This chain joins TRBV14 and TRBJ2-2, with TRBD2 as a possible D gene (6 bases). Per the germline V gene, CDR1 is SGHDN and CDR2 is FVKESK. The CDR3 sequence is 13 residues long. V was pared by 1 base and J by 6 bases, with 6 bases between. CDR3 coding DNA: TGTGCCAGCAGCCAAGCGGGGGCCGGGGAGCTGTTTTTT. It codes for CASSQAGAGELFF.

This clonotype was recorded many times. The rearrangement joins TRBV7-6 to TRBJ2-3; 8 bases match TRBD1. The CDR3 runs to 15 residues. Germline V gives CDR1 SGHVS, CDR2 FNYEAQ. The junction had 3 bases not matched to a gene; V was cut back by 2 bases and J by 2 bases. The CDR3 coding sequence is TGTGCCAGCAGCTTACGGACAGGGACCACAGATACGCAGTATTTT. Encoded protein: CASSLRTGTTDTQYF.

The chain recombines TRBV4-3 with TRBJ1-6, with 9 bases identical to TRBD1. CDR3 size: 17 residues. CDR1 and CDR2 from the germline V gene are LGHNA and YSLEER. J was trimmed by 10 bases and V by 5 bases; bases with no gene match: 15. In DNA, the CDR3 is TGCGCCAGCAGCGAAGGGCCCCCGGGACAGGGAGGCTCACCCCTCCACTTT. Translation gives CASSEGPPGQGGSPLHF.

This clonotype was counted ten times or more. This chain links TRBV6-2 or TRBV6-3 with TRBJ2-5, with 8 bases identical to TRBD2. The CDR3 extends over 13 amino acids. V shed 7 bases, J shed 4 bases, and the junction held 5 bases outside the gene matches. Germline V CDR1 and CDR2: MNHEY, SVGEGT. DNA of the CDR3: TGTGCCAGCACGGGAGGGAGTCGAGAGACCCAGTACTTC. Amino acid sequence: CASTGGSRETQYF.

V gene TRBV29-1 combines with J gene TRBJ2-5; 7 bases agree with TRBD2. V lost 4 bases, J lost 5 bases, and 10 bases stayed unmatched. CDR1 and CDR2 from the germline V gene are SQVTM and ANQGSEA. The CDR3 consists of 14 residues. The CDR3 loop is CSVGEGTIIETQYF. DNA of the CDR3: TGCAGCGTTGGGGAGGGGACTATTATCGAGACCCAGTACTTC.

This clonotype has a handful of counts. This rearrangement joins TRBV2 to TRBJ1-3; D gene unclear. The CDR3 runs to 15 residues. The germline gives CDR1 SNHLY, CDR2 FYNNEI. Trimming took off 6 bases at V and 0 bases at J, with 12 bases between the two ends. Written as DNA, the CDR3 is TGTGCCAGCAGCGCCCGACACGGCTCTGGAAACACCATATATTTT. Translated: CASSARHGSGNTIYF. Together with reference TRBV2 and TRBJ1-3, the CDR3 gives the full variable domain: EPEVTQTPSHQVTQMGQEVILRCVPISNHLYFYWYRQILGQKVEFLVSFYNNEISEKSEIFDDQFSVERPDGSNFTLKIRSTKLEDSAMYFCASSARHGSGNTIYFGEGSWLTVV.

In this sample, this clonotype turned up many times. The rearrangement links TRBV9 to TRBJ2-3, with D possibly being TRBD2 (5 bases). Germline values: CDR1 SGDLS, CDR2 YYNGEE. The CDR3 extends over 15 amino acids. Trimming stripped 3 bases from V and 0 bases from J, with 11 bases between. CDR3 region: CASSGGRDSTDTQYF. CDR3 nucleotide sequence: TGTGCCAGCAGCGGAGGGAGAGACAGCACAGATACGCAGTATTTT. Full variable domain (rest looked up from reference TRBV9 and TRBJ2-3): DSGVTQTPKHLITATGQRVTLRCSPRSGDLSVYWYQQSLDQGLQFLIQYYNGEERAKGNILERFSAQQFPDLHSELNLSSLELGDSALYFCASSGGRDSTDTQYFGPGTRLTVL.

This clonotype was observed at least ten times. The chain carries TRBV29-1 and TRBJ1-2; tentatively, D is TRBD1 (6 bases). Germline loops: CDR1 SQVTM, CDR2 ANQGSEA. The germline V and J ends were trimmed by 4 bases and 8 bases, with 17 bases remaining between them. The CDR3 totals 13 residues. This CDR3 is CSVVSSGVIGYTF. CDR3 DNA: TGCAGCGTTGTGTCTTCAGGGGTTATCGGCTACACCTTC.

This clonotype was detected many times. The chain recombines TRBV29-1 with TRBJ1-1; no definite D call. The CDR3 covers 15 residues. CDR1 SQVTM and CDR2 ANQGSEA come from the germline V gene. Trimming left V 1 base short and J 1 base short, with 13 bases between. The CDR3 region is CSVEVGNVGNTEAFF. Here the CDR3 DNA reads TGCAGCGTTGAAGTCGGAAACGTCGGGAACACTGAAGCTTTCTTT.

The V gene is TRBV6-5, the J gene TRBJ2-7, with unresolved D. CDR3 size: 14 residues. Germline V CDR1 and CDR2: MNHEY, SVGAGI. V lost 0 bases and J 2 bases, leaving 8 bases between the germline ends. The CDR3 is CASSYSGSTYEQYF. Here the CDR3 DNA reads TGTGCCAGCAGTTACTCCGGGTCGACCTACGAGCAGTACTTC.

This clonotype has a count of ten or more. The chain recombines TRBV6-2 or TRBV6-3 with TRBJ2-7; D is perhaps TRBD2 (6 bases). Germline values: CDR1 MNHEY, CDR2 SVGEGT. The CDR3 has 12 amino acids. The V end was cut by 6 bases, the J end by 7 bases, with 13 bases between. The CDR3 protein is CASRRGTPEQYF. The CDR3 nucleotides read TGTGCCAGCAGACGCGGGACTCCTGAGCAGTACTTC.

This clonotype was observed many times. The chain employs TRBV6-2 or TRBV6-3 and TRBJ1-1, with D maybe TRBD1 (5 bases). This CDR3 is 16 amino acids long. Germline CDR1 and CDR2: MNHEY and SVGEGT. V was trimmed by 3 bases and J by 0 bases, leaving 14 bases between them. CDR3 in amino acids: CASSYLQGTLNTEAFF. Here the CDR3 DNA reads TGTGCCAGCAGTTATCTGCAGGGTACCCTGAACACTGAAGCTTTCTTT.

In its sample, this clonotype was seen a few times. The gene calls are TRBV5-1 and TRBJ1-2; 8 nucleotides agree with TRBD1. In germline, CDR1 is SGHRS, CDR2 YFSETQ. This CDR3 region has 15 residues. Germline trimming cut 0 bases from V and 6 bases from J; bases unmatched to any gene: 7. The CDR3 coding sequence is TGCGCCAGCAGCTTGGAAACAGGGGGTTCACATGGCTACACCTTC. Translation gives CASSLETGGSHGYTF.

This clonotype was counted a few times. The chain recombines TRBV27 with TRBJ1-6; perhaps TRBD1 as D (5 bases). V was shortened by 3 bases and J by 8 bases, with 8 bases between the two germline ends. The CDR3 spans 13 residues. Germline V gene data show CDR1 as MNHEY and CDR2 as SMNVEV (reference sequence). CDR3 protein: CASSFLGDSPLHF. CDR3 in DNA: TGTGCCAGCAGTTTTTTAGGGGATTCACCCCTCCACTTT.

The genes are TRBV24-1 and TRBJ2-1; 12 bases fit TRBD2. Trimming took 2 bases from V and 13 from J; bases not matched to a gene: 14. The CDR3 is 17 amino acids. Germline lookup yields CDR1 KGHDR and CDR2 SFDVKD. The CDR3 region is CATSDSTFRTSGIAQFF. CDR3 DNA sequence: TGTGCCACCAGTGATTCTACATTCCGGACTAGCGGGATAGCCCAGTTCTTC.

This clonotype was recorded at least ten times. The chain uses TRBV3-1 and TRBJ2-3, with unresolved D. The CDR3 is 12 residues long. Looked up from germline, CDR1 is LGHDT and CDR2 is YNNKEL (reference sequence). CDR3 nucleotides: TGTGCTGCGGCCCCATTCCCAGATACGCAGTATTTT. Protein product: CAAAPFPDTQYF.

Ten or more counts support this clonotype. The rearrangement uses TRBV5-6 and TRBJ2-5; possible D gene TRBD2, 6 bases. Germline V gene sequence: CDR1 SGHDT, CDR2 YYEEEE. Trimming cost V 4 bases and J 2 bases, with 18 bases left between them. This CDR3 is built from 16 residues. CDR3 sequence reads: CASSHALSEGQETQYF. CDR3 DNA: TGTGCCAGCAGCCATGCCCTGTCGGAGGGGCAAGAGACCCAGTACTTC. Full variable domain (missing parts from reference TRBV5-6 and TRBJ2-5): DAGVTQSPTHLIKTRGQQVTLRCSPKSGHDTVSWYQQALGQGPQFIFQYYEEEERQRGNFPDRFSGHQFPNYSSELNVNALLLGDSALYLCASSHALSEGQETQYFGPGTRLLVL.

In this sample, this clonotype turned up many times. The DNA of the CDR3 is TGCGCCAGCAGCCCATTGGGACTGCCCCCCTACGAGCAGTACTTC. It yields the protein CASSPLGLPPYEQYF. The V and J genes are TRBV4-1 and TRBJ2-7, with TRBD2 as a possible D gene (6 bases). CDR1 and CDR2 from the germline V gene are MGHRA and YSYEKL. V was trimmed by 4 bases and J by 2 bases, leaving 15 bases between them. The CDR3 spans 15 residues.

Only a few counts were recorded for this clonotype. Here the CDR3 reads CSASTGVAYGYTF. The CDR3 region has the DNA TGCAGTGCCTCGACAGGGGTGGCCTATGGCTACACCTTC. V is TRBV20-1 and J is TRBJ1-2, with TRBD1 matching over 8 bases. Looked up from germline, CDR1 is DFQATT and CDR2 is SNEGSKA (reference sequence). V dropped 6 bases and J dropped 4; count of bases not matched to a gene: 7. The CDR3 covers 13 residues.

This clonotype was recorded at least ten times. This chain links TRBV12-3 or TRBV12-4 with TRBJ2-1; D remains ambiguous. Trimming took off 3 bases at V and 0 bases at J, with 12 bases between the two ends. CDR3 length equals 16 residues. The CDR3 DNA reads TGTGCCAGCAGTTTCGTGGGCGTGGGCTCCTACAATGAGCAGTTCTTC. It yields the protein CASSFVGVGSYNEQFF.

This clonotype was recorded at least ten times. One base away lies a much larger clone, so this may be a sequencing read error. The chain joins TRBV11-1 to TRBJ2-7; D gene ambiguous. The length of the CDR3 is 12 residues. The V end lost 5 bases, the J end lost 0 bases, and 5 bases lay between the germline ends. Looked up from germline, CDR1 is SGHAT and CDR2 is FQDESV (reference sequence). The CDR3: CASSQSSYEQYF. The CDR3 DNA sequence: TGTGCCAGCAGCCAGAGCTCCTACGAGCAGTACTTC.

The rearrangement joins TRBV5-1 to TRBJ2-3; no definite D call. The V gene's germline CDR1 is SGHRS and CDR2 YFSETQ. This CDR3 is built from 15 residues. Trimming shortened V by 4 bases and J by 4 bases, and 16 bases separated the two germline ends. DNA of the CDR3: TGCGCCAGCAGCCCGACGGGCAGAAGACCAGATACGCAGTATTTT. It translates to CASSPTGRRPDTQYF.

This clonotype turned up a few times. V usage is TRBV29-1 and J usage is TRBJ2-4; D might be TRBD2 (6 bases). The CDR3 is 17 amino acids. CDR1 is SQVTM and CDR2 is ANQGSEA in the germline V gene. V was shortened by 4 bases and J by 9 bases, with 28 bases between the two germline ends. CDR3 protein: CSVVGGSGDLGSGIQYF. In nucleotides, the CDR3 is TGCAGCGTTGTCGGGGGTTCTGGGGACCTAGGGAGTGGCATTCAGTACTTC.

This clonotype has just a few counts. The J gene is TRBJ1-4, the V gene TRBV4-2; the match to TRBD1 covers 8 bases. The germline V gene has CDR1 LGHNA and CDR2 YNFKEQ. The CDR3 runs 16 residues. Trimming took 4 bases from V and 8 from J; bases not matched to a gene: 12. The CDR3 loop reads CASSRGRQGSEEKLFF. For the CDR3, the DNA is TGTGCCAGCAGCCGCGGCCGACAGGGGTCGGAGGAAAAACTGTTTTTT.

This clonotype was counted many times. The gene calls are TRBV3-1 and TRBJ2-1; D unresolved. The CDR3 is 14 amino acids. V lost 0 bases and J 5 bases, leaving 8 bases between the germline ends. Germline values: CDR1 LGHDT, CDR2 YNNKEL (reference sequence). CDR3 sequence: CASSQDFQNNEQFF. CDR3 bases: TGTGCCAGCAGCCAAGATTTCCAGAACAATGAGCAGTTCTTC.